The rows below give T cell receptor beta chains drawn from one sample of a study of shared clonotypes between healthy human individuals. Using immunoSEQ multiplex PCR, the repertoire was profiled, and TCRdb retains in-frame clones only, with some absent. The sample shows about 2.3 million clones, under 95% of them seen only once. Sequenced material: naive CD4+ T cells from PBMCs. All receptors derive from a man between 18 and 29 years old in good health. Some clones in this sample may be carry-over from other donors' samples. Each CDR3 is given with its conserved first and last residue. D genes are given only for firm matches. Clone size is not always given. Where it is, it says once, few, many or a class for expanded clones.

TRBV7-6,TRBJ2-5,-,-,CASSRRLTRGGTQYF,TGTGCCAGCAGCCGAAGACTTACCCGGGGAGGGACCCAGTACTTC
TRBV18,TRBJ2-3,-,-,CASSLPAGDWYTQYF,TGTGCCAGCTCACTGCCGGCAGGGGATTGGTATACGCAGTATTTT
TRBV6-1,TRBJ2-2,TRBD2,few,CASRLAGVVTGELFF,TGTGCCAGCAGGCTAGCGGGAGTAGTCACCGGGGAGCTGTTTTTT
TRBV11-2,TRBJ2-1,-,-,CASSQTGQSSYNEQFF,TGTGCCAGCAGCCAAACTGGACAGAGCTCCTACAATGAGCAGTTCTTC
TRBV15,TRBJ1-1,-,-,CASAFGNMNTEAFF,TGTGCCTCAGCCTTCGGAAACATGAACACTGAAGCTTTCTTT
TRBV5-1,TRBJ2-7,-,-,CASSFLGDNEQYF,TGCGCCAGCAGCTTTTTAGGGGACAACGAGCAGTACTTC
TRBV6-6,TRBJ2-1,-,-,CASSSQLGGINNEQFF,TGTGCCAGCAGTTCCCAACTAGGTGGGATCAACAATGAGCAGTTCTTC
TRBV9,TRBJ2-1,TRBD2,-,CASSPDITSGRLNEQFF,TGTGCCAGCAGTCCCGATATAACTAGCGGGAGGTTGAATGAGCAGTTCTTC
TRBV5-1,TRBJ2-1,-,-,CASSLDPPRDNEQFF,TGCGCCAGCAGCTTGGATCCCCCGAGAGACAATGAGCAGTTCTTC
TRBV6-4,TRBJ2-1,TRBD2,once,CASSDTLGLANNEQFF,TGTGCCAGCAGTGACACACTCGGACTAGCTAACAATGAGCAGTTCTTC
TRBV5-4,TRBJ2-3,-,-,CASRPGGVRTDTQYF,TGTGCCAGCAGACCCGGGGGAGTACGCACAGATACGCAGTATTTT
TRBV19,TRBJ2-4,TRBD1,once,CASRGQGAAKNIQYF,TGTGCCAGTAGAGGACAGGGGGCGGCCAAAAACATTCAGTACTTC
TRBV10-3,TRBJ1-1,-,-,CAIRANTEAFF,TGTGCCATCAGGGCGAACACTGAAGCTTTCTTT
TRBV27,TRBJ2-7,TRBD2,-,CASSLSGLADYEQYF,TGTGCCAGCAGTTTATCAGGACTAGCAGACTACGAGCAGTACTTC
TRBV28,TRBJ1-4,-,-,CASSLVGQKKLFF,TGTGCCAGCAGTTTAGTTGGACAGAAAAAACTGTTTTTT
TRBV2,TRBJ2-7,-,-,CASKLSGLTYEQYF,TGTGCCAGCAAACTTTCAGGGTTAACCTACGAGCAGTACTTC
TRBV6-6,TRBJ2-2,-,-,CASSYAGTGELFF,TGTGCCAGCAGTTACGCGGGGACCGGGGAGCTGTTTTTT
TRBV15,TRBJ2-7,TRBD2,once,CATSRELAGVGEQYF,TGTGCCACCAGCAGAGAACTAGCGGGAGTCGGGGAGCAGTACTTC
TRBV18,TRBJ2-6,-,-,CASSLGLLGISSGANVLTF,TGTGCCAGCTCACTGGGGTTACTAGGGATCAGCTCTGGGGCCAACGTCCTGACTTTC
TRBV6-1,TRBJ1-2,TRBD1,-,CASSEDRGYGYTF,TGTGCCAGCAGTGAAGACAGGGGCTATGGCTACACCTTC
TRBV5-4,TRBJ2-7,-,-,CASSSRTGPSYEQYF,TGTGCCAGCAGCTCTCGGACGGGGCCCTCCTACGAGCAGTACTTC
TRBV5-8,TRBJ2-6,-,-,CASSHRLAGANVLTF,TGTGCCAGCAGCCACCGATTGGCTGGGGCCAACGTCCTGACTTTC
TRBV6-5,TRBJ2-3,-,-,CASTRRGGSTDTQYF,TGTGCCAGCACCCGCCGGGGCGGAAGCACAGATACGCAGTATTTT
TRBV6-1,TRBJ2-5,-,-,CASSYGETQYF,TGTGCCAGCAGTTATGGGGAGACCCAGTACTTC
TRBV4-2,TRBJ1-1,-,-,CASSHSGSGTEAFF,TGTGCCAGCAGCCACTCGGGGTCGGGTACTGAAGCTTTCTTT
TRBV5-1,TRBJ2-7,TRBD1,-,CASSGTGPYEQYF,TGCGCCAGCAGCGGGACAGGACCCTACGAGCAGTACTTC
TRBV4-1,TRBJ2-7,TRBD2,-,CASSQFPSGGTYEQYF,TGCGCCAGCAGCCAGTTCCCAAGCGGGGGCACCTACGAGCAGTACTTC
TRBV11-3,TRBJ2-1,-,-,CASSLVRDTEQFF,TGTGCCAGCAGCTTAGTACGGGACACTGAGCAGTTCTTC
TRBV19,TRBJ2-1,-,-,CASSGGTSIF,TGTGCCAGTAGTGGCGGCACTTCGATCTTC
TRBV11-1,TRBJ2-2,-,-,CASNLGGVNTGELFF,TGTGCCAGCAACTTGGGGGGAGTGAACACCGGGGAGCTGTTTTTT
TRBV10-3,TRBJ2-1,-,-,CAISVQQHQGGEQFF,TGTGCCATCAGTGTACAGCAACATCAGGGAGGTGAGCAGTTCTTC
TRBV7-9,TRBJ2-7,-,-,CASGFLEGHEQYF,TGTGCCAGCGGTTTTTTGGAGGGCCACGAGCAGTACTTC
TRBV2,TRBJ1-5,-,-,CASSNRENQPQHF,TGTGCCAGCAGTAACAGGGAAAATCAGCCCCAGCATTTT
TRBV28,TRBJ1-2,-,-,CASSLGGGVLAGYTF,TGTGCCAGCAGTTTAGGCGGGGGGGTCTTGGCTGGCTACACCTTC
TRBV7-2,TRBJ2-7,TRBD2,-,CASSWNLAERPYEQYF,TGTGCCAGCAGCTGGAATCTAGCGGAAAGACCCTACGAGCAGTACTTC
TRBV5-5,TRBJ1-5,-,-,CASSPGTPRGNQPQHF,TGTGCCAGCAGCCCGGGGACTCCGAGGGGCAATCAGCCCCAGCATTTT
TRBV28,TRBJ2-7,-,-,CASSFGAYEQYF,TGTGCCAGCAGTTTCGGGGCGTACGAGCAGTACTTC
TRBV29-1,TRBJ1-1,-,few,CSVTGNTEAFF,TGCAGCGTTACAGGGAACACTGAAGCTTTCTTT
TRBV6-1,TRBJ1-1,-,-,CASSDLRGRSTEAFF,TGTGCCAGCAGTGACTTGAGGGGACGGAGCACTGAAGCTTTCTTT
TRBV6-1,TRBJ2-7,-,-,CASRWQGYEQYF,TGTGCCAGCAGATGGCAGGGGTACGAGCAGTACTTC
TRBV19,TRBJ1-2,-,-,CASSGTTVYGYTF,TGTGCCAGTTCCGGGACAACTGTCTATGGCTACACCTTC
TRBV7-9,TRBJ1-3,-,-,CASSLERSGNTIYF,TGTGCCAGCAGCTTAGAAAGGTCTGGAAACACCATATATTTT